This T cell receptor (beta chain) appears in the sequencing data of a study of OX40 agonist ivuxolimab in advanced cancers. Context from the whole study: Ivuxolimab was an agonistic, fully human IgG2 monoclonal antibody directed against OX40 (CD134), a costimulatory receptor. Patients were allowed to have had prior anti-PD-1, anti-PD-L1 or anti-CTLA-4 therapy, and approximately 41% of the dose-escalation patients had previously received checkpoint inhibitors. The dose-escalation cohort was almost 85% male with a mean age of roughly 62 years, ranging from roughly 20 to 80. Three dose-escalation patients achieved partial responses, one with hepatocellular carcinoma and two with cutaneous melanoma. Peripheral TCRbeta sequencing was intended to test whether TCR sequence diversity was altered and clonal T-cell expansion was caused by ivuxolimab. The monotherapy dose-escalation portion (N of about 49 patients) of the phase I ivuxolimab trial is reported in the paper. Intravenous ivuxolimab was administered to patients every 2 weeks at six dose levels: 0.01, 0.1, 0.3, 1.5, 3 and 10 mg/kg. Of the approximately 50 dose-escalation patients, hepatocellular carcinoma was present in about 20, melanoma in around 15, renal cell carcinoma in 9 and head and neck cancer in 9.

To sequence the TCRbeta CDR3 region, genomic DNA was isolated from the sorted cells. The immunoSEQ Assay was used for sequencing of TCRbeta CDR3 regions. Sourced from immuneACCESS, this table was stored by TCRdb with only in-frame sequences that have V and J called. A share of the clones is absent; for the studies checked, an unresolved V gene accounts for under half, and the remainder has no known explanation. The sample includes just over 95,000 clones, with approximately 85% observed a single time. The top ten clones comprise roughly 3.8% of the sample. A distance of 8 bases separates the germline ends of V and J, which lose 5 bases and 5 bases respectively. CDR1 and CDR2 are drawn from the germline V gene: MDHEN, SYDVKM. From the cysteine up to the phenylalanine, the CDR3 has a length of 12 residues. Just the 36-base CDR3 DNA is kept, in frame starting at base 1. Patients with autoimmune disease history or receiving systemic immunosuppression were excluded from the trial. Peripheral blood for TCR sequencing was collected from all dose cohorts at baseline, on cycle 4 day 1, and on cycle 7 day 1. Samples were obtained from an open-label, multicenter, first-in-human phase I dose-escalation trial of ivuxolimab. Adults with locally advanced or metastatic melanoma, renal cell carcinoma, hepatocellular carcinoma or head and neck squamous cell carcinoma were enrolled in the trial. Before TCR sequencing, CD4+ T cells and CD8+ T cells from peripheral blood were sorted into separate populations.

On this clone: This clone's antigen is unknown. Per-nucleotide qualities are absent, and no much larger clonotype sits a single base away.

The research as a whole found: The antigen specificity of the clonally expanded peripheral T cells was not determined. Low levels of normalized T-cell clonal expansion were also shown by some nonresponding patients. Clonal expansion of both CD4+ and CD8+ blood T cells was observed from baseline to week 6 at doses 0.1 to 3.0 mg/kg. In partial responders in the 0.1-3.0 mg/kg groups, normalized peripheral clonal expansion was found to be among the lowest, especially among CD8+ T cells. After ivuxolimab, CD8+ T cells had more expanded clones than CD4+ T cells on average.

The sequences come from CD4+ or CD8+ T cells sorted from blood, collected in a trial of the OX40 agonist ivuxolimab. The sequence is built from TRBV28 and TRBJ2-3, with the D gene uncertain. This clonotype originated in an adult with an advanced solid tumor such as melanoma, head and neck, liver or kidney cancer. The CDR3 region: CASSPLIDTQYF. The DNA sequence is as follows: TGTGCCAGCAGTCCCTTGATAGATACGCAGTATTTT. The reference TRBV28 and TRBJ2-3 proteins fill in what lies around the CDR3, so the full variable domain reads DVKVTQSSRYLVKRTGEKVFLECVQDMDHENMFWYRQDPGLGLRLIYFSYDVKMKEKGDIPEGYSVSREKKERFSLILESASTNQTSMYLCASSPLIDTQYFGPGTRLTVL.